The source of this T cell receptor beta chain is a study of T cells after yellow fever vaccination. The wider study: Preparation used SMART-Seq v4 Ultra Low Input for the low-cell-number fractions.

In this sample, this clonotype turned up many times. Each CDR3 protein gets one entry after TCRdb re-called the 5' RACE reads with MiXCR. The sample records tens of thousands of distinct CDR3 sequences, 4% to 5% being singletons. Points from the study as a whole: CD4 and CD8 compartments shared a small share of clonotypes. Booster samples showed a return of most primary-vaccination clones (roughly 96% CD4, approximately 85% CD8).

Sequenced here: PBMCs, either bulk or a sorted T-cell subset (CD4+, CD8+, memory, or dextramer-sorted; not recorded which), sampled on the day of the yellow fever booster vaccination. This sequence originates from a man between 18 and 29 years old who received the YFV17D yellow fever vaccine.

The chain's CDR3 is CASSPQGSGYGYTF. CDR3 DNA sequence: TGTGCCAGCAGTCCACAGGGCTCGGGCTATGGCTACACCTTC. This chain joins TRBV27 and TRBJ1-2; a possible D gene is TRBD1 (6 bases). Germline V gene lookup returns CDR1 MNHEY and CDR2 SMNVEV (reference sequence). This CDR3 has 14 residues. Trimming stripped 5 bases from V and 4 bases from J, with 14 bases between.